The 20 T cell receptor beta chains presented below share a single source sample, sequenced in a study of beta chain features in type 1 diabetes. Notes on the study in general: Patients with Type 1 diabetes showed moderately but significantly shorter TCRB CDR3s in all four CD4+ subsets.

Every isolated RNA sample was fully reverse transcribed, so sequencing captured expressed TCRB transcripts. Method: immunoSEQ multiplex PCR; TCRdb's copy keeps in-frame clones and lacks some. The sample consists of a few hundred thousand clones, roughly 13% of them appearing once. These TCRs' antigens remain unknown. The specimen sequenced was naive CD4+ T cells from blood. The receptors stem from a woman between 18 and 30 years old with type 1 diabetes.

Only a few counts were recorded for this clone. The rearrangement uses TRBV30 and TRBJ2-4, with 10 bases identical to TRBD1. The junction had 5 bases not matched to a gene; V was cut back by 3 bases and J by 3 bases. Germline CDR1 reads GTSNPN; CDR2 reads SVGIG (reference sequence). The CDR3 spans 15 residues. Here the CDR3 reads CAWRRQGAVKNIQYF. The CDR3 DNA sequence: TGTGCCTGGAGGCGACAGGGGGCGGTCAAAAACATTCAGTACTTC.

This clone was counted only a few times. The chain has TRBV28 and TRBJ2-2; TRBD2 matches at 8 bases. Per the germline V gene, CDR1 is MDHEN and CDR2 is SYDVKM. There are 16 residues in the CDR3. The V and J ends lost 6 bases and 4 bases, in that order; junction bases with no gene match: 10. The CDR3 DNA sequence: TGTGCCAGCAGCCCCGGGGGGGCGCGTGGCACCGGGGAGCTGTTTTTT. This translates into CASSPGGARGTGELFF.

This clone occurred a few times. The rearrangement links TRBV30 to TRBJ2-5; possible D gene TRBD1, 6 bases. Between the trimmed V and J ends, which lost 4 bases and 3 bases, there was a span of 12 bases. The germline V gene encodes CDR1 GTSNPN and CDR2 SVGIG (reference sequence). This CDR3 comprises 13 residues. CDR3 residues: CAWTPGVEETQYF. In nucleotides, the CDR3 is TGTGCCTGGACCCCAGGGGTAGAAGAGACCCAGTACTTC. The full variable domain, in which reference TRBV30 and TRBJ2-5 provide the parts outside the CDR3, is SQTIHQWPATLVQPVGSPLSLECTVEGTSNPNLYWYRQAAGRGLQLLFYSVGIGQISSEVPQNLSASRPQDRQFILSSKKLLLSDSGFYLCAWTPGVEETQYFGPGTRLLVL.

This clone was seen only a few times. This CDR3 reads CASSRDRALPKQFF. The CDR3, as DNA: TGTGCCAGCAGCCGGGACAGGGCCCTTCCCAAGCAGTTCTTC. V gene TRBV25-1 combines with J gene TRBJ2-1; TRBD1 matches 9 bases. Germline-derived CDR1 and CDR2 are MGHDK and SYGVNS. J gave up 11 bases and V 6 bases, and 11 bases lay outside the gene matches. The CDR3 runs to 14 residues. The variable domain in full, completed from reference TRBV25-1 and TRBJ2-1, reads EADIYQTPRYLVIGTGKKITLECSQTMGHDKMYWYQQDPGMELHLIHYSYGVNSTEKGDLSSESTVSRIRTEHFPLTLESARPSHTSQYLCASSRDRALPKQFFGPGTRLTVL.

The rearrangement uses TRBV30 and TRBJ2-1, with a tentative D call TRBD1 (6 bases). In germline, CDR1 is GTSNPN, CDR2 SVGIG (reference sequence). The CDR3 loop spans 15 amino acids. Trimming cost V 4 bases and J 4 bases, with 17 bases left between them. CDR3 bases: TGTGCCTGGACTAGGACAGCCTGGCAGTACAATGAGCAGTTCTTC. This sequence encodes CAWTRTAWQYNEQFF.

This clone has a handful of counts. The chain employs TRBV29-1 and TRBJ1-5; 12 bases fit TRBD1. The V gene's germline CDR1 is SQVTM and CDR2 ANQGSEA. The junction had 3 bases not matched to a gene; V was cut back by 4 bases and J by 5 bases. This CDR3 is 14 amino acids long. CDR3 sequence reads: CSVGGTGGDQPQHF. The CDR3 DNA sequence: TGCAGCGTTGGAGGGACAGGGGGCGATCAGCCCCAGCATTTT.

The chain has TRBV10-3 and TRBJ1-2; 9 bases match TRBD1. Germline CDR1 reads ENHRY; CDR2 reads SYGVKD. The V and J ends lost 3 bases and 5 bases, in that order; junction bases with no gene match: 4. This CDR3 is built from 14 residues. The CDR3 loop reads CAISDGTGSYGYTF. In DNA, the CDR3 is TGTGCCATCAGTGATGGGACAGGGTCTTATGGCTACACCTTC.

This clone was seen more than once but under ten times. The V and J genes are TRBV18 and TRBJ2-5; 7 nucleotides match TRBD1. The CDR3 runs 15 residues. CDR1 is KGHSH and CDR2 is LQKENI in the germline V gene. Trimming took 4 bases from V and 2 from J; bases not matched to a gene: 7. CDR3 in DNA: TGTGCCAGCTCACTTAACGTGGGACAGCAAGAGACCCAGTACTTC. Protein product: CASSLNVGQQETQYF.

The table lists this clone with a few counts. J is TRBJ2-3 and V is TRBV29-1; TRBD2 matches at 10 bases. The trim removed 7 bases at V and 3 bases at J, leaving 13 bases unmatched. This CDR3 has 16 amino acids. Germline-derived CDR1 and CDR2 are SQVTM and ANQGSEA. The CDR3 DNA reads TGCAGCGCCCGGCCCCTTAGCGGGAGGTCTACAGATACGCAGTATTTT. Protein: CSARPLSGRSTDTQYF.

This clone was seen more than once but under ten times. The V call is TRBV7-3, the J call TRBJ2-7, with 12 bases identical to TRBD1. V trimming: 4 bases; J trimming: 4 bases; junction bases outside the gene matches: 5. CDR3 length: 15 residues. In germline, CDR1 is SGHTA, CDR2 FQGTGA. CDR3 bases: TGTGCCAGCAGCTGGGGACAGGGGGCTTTGTACGAGCAGTACTTC. This gives the protein CASSWGQGALYEQYF. Full variable domain (missing parts from reference TRBV7-3 and TRBJ2-7): GAGVSQTPSNKVTEKGKYVELRCDPISGHTALYWYRQSLGQGPEFLIYFQGTGAADDSGLPNDRFFAVRPEGSVSTLKIQRTERGDSAVYLCASSWGQGALYEQYFGPGTRLTVT.

This clone was counted between two and nine times. The rearrangement joins TRBV7-2 to TRBJ1-2, with 9 positions matching TRBD1. J gave up 4 bases and V 1 base, and 1 base lay outside the gene matches. CDR1 is SGHTA and CDR2 is FQGNSA in the germline V gene. This CDR3 contains 14 residues. CDR3: CASSLETGGYGYTF. CDR3 bases: TGTGCCAGCAGCTTAGAGACAGGGGGCTATGGCTACACCTTC.

The chain combines TRBV7-2 with TRBJ2-2; 7 nucleotides match TRBD2. CDR1 is SGHTA and CDR2 is FQGNSA in the germline V gene. Trimming at V came to 5 bases and at J to 5 bases, leaving 5 bases not matched to a gene. The CDR3 extends over 14 amino acids. CDR3 protein: CASSARLATGELFF. The CDR3 region has the DNA TGTGCCAGCAGCGCCCGACTAGCTACCGGGGAGCTGTTTTTT.

This clone turned up a few times. The gene calls are TRBV9 and TRBJ2-1; D remains unclear. Looked up from germline, CDR1 is SGDLS and CDR2 is YYNGEE. V lost 0 bases and J 1 base, leaving 5 bases between the germline ends. CDR3 size: 14 residues. The CDR3 here is CASSVVRSYNEQFF. The CDR3 DNA reads TGTGCCAGCAGCGTAGTCAGATCCTACAATGAGCAGTTCTTC.

This clone was counted once. The V and J genes are TRBV28 and TRBJ2-5; the D gene is possibly TRBD2 (7 bases). This CDR3 is 16 amino acids long. Looked up from germline, CDR1 is MDHEN and CDR2 is SYDVKM. Trimming took off 4 bases at V and 5 bases at J, with 20 bases between the two ends. CDR3 nucleotide sequence: TGTGCCAGCAGTTCGGGTGGGAGGGGGTCCCCTGAGACCCAGTACTTC. This sequence encodes CASSSGGRGSPETQYF.

This clone was seen a few times. This chain connects TRBV5-1 to TRBJ1-1, with 10 positions matching TRBD1. The V gene end was trimmed by 2 bases and the J gene end by 6 bases; junction bases not matched to a gene: 4. The CDR3 is made up of 14 amino acids. Germline V gene data show CDR1 as SGHRS and CDR2 as YFSETQ. CDR3 region: CASSFYGTGAEAFF. In DNA form, the CDR3 reads TGCGCCAGCAGCTTCTACGGGACAGGGGCTGAAGCTTTCTTT.

V gene TRBV11-3 combines with J gene TRBJ2-2, with D uncertain. CDR3 length equals 13 residues. V was trimmed by 3 bases and J by 5 bases, leaving 7 bases between them. The V gene's germline CDR1 is SGHNT and CDR2 YENEEA. The CDR3 nucleotides are TGTGCCAGCAGCTTCCCCGGGACCGGGGAGCTGTTTTTT. This encodes CASSFPGTGELFF.

V is TRBV7-2 and J is TRBJ2-7; 7 nucleotides match TRBD2. After removal of 1 base from V and 2 bases from J, the junction contained 5 bases not matched to a gene. This CDR3 spans 15 amino acids. Germline assignment: CDR1 SGHTA and CDR2 FQGNSA. CDR3 sequence: CASSLVSSGTYEQYV. CDR3 sequence (DNA): TGTGCCAGCAGCTTAGTCTCTAGCGGAACCTACGAGCAGTACGTC.

The rearrangement links TRBV5-1 to TRBJ1-5, with TRBD1 matching over 7 bases. The CDR3 has 14 residues. Trimming cost V 4 bases and J 3 bases; bases outside gene matches: 4. Germline V CDR1 and CDR2: SGHRS, YFSETQ. The CDR3 DNA sequence: TGCGCCAGCAGCCCGACAGGGAACAATCAGCCCCAGCATTTT. It is translated as CASSPTGNNQPQHF.

V usage is TRBV7-2 and J usage is TRBJ2-2; 7 bases map to TRBD2. With V trimmed by 5 bases and J by 6 bases, 9 bases remained unmatched. Germline V CDR1 and CDR2: SGHTA, FQGNSA. The CDR3 extends over 15 amino acids. The CDR3 reads CASSLGLGEAGELFF. CDR3 in DNA: TGTGCCAGCAGCCTCGGACTAGGAGAGGCCGGGGAGCTGTTTTTT. The whole variable domain, remainder taken from reference TRBV7-2 and TRBJ2-2, is GAGVSQSPSNKVTEKGKDVELRCDPISGHTALYWYRQSLGQGLEFLIYFQGNSAPDKSGLPSDRFSAERTGGSVSTLTIQRTQQEDSAVYLCASSLGLGEAGELFFGEGSRLTVL.

This chain links TRBV2 with TRBJ2-5; 14 bases match TRBD2. V lost 9 bases to trimming and J lost 5 bases; unmatched junction nucleotides: 2. CDR1 and CDR2 (germline): SNHLY, FYNNEI. The CDR3 sequence is 13 residues long. The CDR3 DNA sequence: TGTGCCAGTAGACTAGCGGGAGGGGAGACCCAGTACTTC. Translation: CASRLAGGETQYF.